These 26 T cell receptor beta chains share one sample of origin, sequenced in a study of OX40 agonist ivuxolimab in advanced cancers. Sequenced by immunoSEQ multiplex PCR; TCRdb stores in-frame clones only, minus some. The repertoire holds about 77,000 clones, with around four fifths as singletons. The sample was CD4+ or CD8+ T cells sorted from blood, taken in a trial of the OX40 agonist ivuxolimab. All receptors derive from an adult with an advanced solid tumor such as melanoma, head and neck, liver or kidney cancer.

DNA of the CDR3: TGCGCCAGCAGCTTGGAGGGGGCAAGTGAAAAACTGTTTTTT. This translates into CASSLEGASEKLFF. The rearrangement uses TRBV5-1 and TRBJ1-4, with 7 nucleotides matching TRBD1. The CDR3 runs to 14 residues. J lost 7 bases, V lost 0 bases, and 3 bases had no gene match. Germline assignment: CDR1 SGHRS and CDR2 YFSETQ.

The gene calls are TRBV28 and TRBJ2-7; TRBD1 might be the D (6 bases). This CDR3 has 14 residues. Germline values: CDR1 MDHEN, CDR2 SYDVKM. V was cut by 9 bases and J by 0 bases, with 15 bases left in between. For the CDR3, the DNA is TGTGCCAGTCGTTCCGGGACACCCTCCTACGAGCAGTACTTC. It codes for CASRSGTPSYEQYF.

This clone was recorded only once. This chain links TRBV28 with TRBJ1-1; a weak D match, TRBD1 (6 bases). Germline loops: CDR1 MDHEN, CDR2 SYDVKM. V gave up 3 bases and J gave up 10 bases, with 12 bases separating them. This CDR3 has 12 amino acids. In DNA form, the CDR3 reads TGTGCCAGCAGTTTTGGGGGGGGGCGAGCTTTCTTT. Protein sequence: CASSFGGGRAFF. Complete variable domain (other parts from reference TRBV28 and TRBJ1-1): DVKVTQSSRYLVKRTGEKVFLECVQDMDHENMFWYRQDPGLGLRLIYFSYDVKMKEKGDIPEGYSVSREKKERFSLILESASTNQTSMYLCASSFGGGRAFFGQGTRLTVV.

The genes are TRBV7-2 and TRBJ1-6; D unresolved. Germline V gives CDR1 SGHTA, CDR2 FQGNSA. The CDR3 is 12 residues long. V was pared by 5 bases and J by 10 bases, with 9 bases between. CDR3 nucleotides: TGTGCCAGCAGCACCAGTCACTCACCCCTCCACTTT. Translating gives CASSTSHSPLHF.

This clone appeared once. This chain joins TRBV5-4 and TRBJ1-3; tentative D call: TRBD1 (6 bases). Germline V gene lookup returns CDR1 SGHNT and CDR2 YYREEE (reference sequence). The CDR3 runs to 13 residues. The V and J ends lost 2 bases and 3 bases respectively, with 6 bases between them. CDR3 bases: TGTGCCAGCAGCTTACAGGGTGGAAACACCATATATTTT. Translated, it gives CASSLQGGNTIYF. Full variable domain (missing parts from reference TRBV5-4 and TRBJ1-3): ETGVTQSPTHLIKTRGQQVTLRCSSQSGHNTVSWYQQALGQGPQFIFQYYREEENGRGNFPPRFSGLQFPNYSSELNVNALELDDSALYLCASSLQGGNTIYFGEGSWLTVV.

The gene calls are TRBV2 and TRBJ2-5; perhaps TRBD1 as D (5 bases). The germline gives CDR1 SNHLY, CDR2 FYNNEI. The CDR3 loop spans 14 amino acids. Trimming took off 4 bases at V and 2 bases at J, with 11 bases between the two ends. The chain's CDR3 is CASSGGTGQETQYF. The CDR3 coding sequence is TGTGCCAGCAGTGGCGGAACAGGACAAGAGACCCAGTACTTC. Combining the CDR3 with reference TRBV2 and TRBJ2-5 gives the whole variable domain EPEVTQTPSHQVTQMGQEVILRCVPISNHLYFYWYRQILGQKVEFLVSFYNNEISEKSEIFDDQFSVERPDGSNFTLKIRSTKLEDSAMYFCASSGGTGQETQYFGPGTRLLVL.

The chain links TRBV28 to TRBJ2-7, with 8 nucleotides matching TRBD2. The CDR3 consists of 15 residues. CDR1 is MDHEN, CDR2 SYDVKM, per germline. V shed 4 bases, J shed 2 bases, and the junction held 7 bases outside the gene matches. The CDR3 region has the DNA TGTGCCAGCAGTTCTCCGGGGGGGGTTACCTACGAGCAGTACTTC. Amino acid sequence: CASSSPGGVTYEQYF.

Here the CDR3 reads CASSLAGTSGQETQYF. CDR3 DNA sequence: TGTGCCAGCAGCTTAGCGGGGACTAGCGGCCAAGAGACCCAGTACTTC. V gene TRBV11-1 combines with J gene TRBJ2-5; 11 bases line up with TRBD2. The CDR3 has 16 amino acids. Unmatched junction bases numbered 1, after V lost 0 bases and J lost 1 base. The V gene's germline CDR1 is SGHAT and CDR2 FQDESV (reference sequence).

The chain employs TRBV7-2 and TRBJ2-1; 11 positions match TRBD2. V was clipped by 2 bases and J by 8 bases; unmatched bases: 11. The germline V gene encodes CDR1 SGHTA and CDR2 FQGNSA. The CDR3 length is 17 residues. CDR3 amino acids: CASSLYPLAGGEDEQFF. CDR3 nucleotides: TGTGCCAGCAGCTTATATCCCCTAGCGGGGGGCGAGGATGAGCAGTTCTTC. Complete variable domain (other parts from reference TRBV7-2 and TRBJ2-1): GAGVSQSPSNKVTEKGKDVELRCDPISGHTALYWYRQSLGQGLEFLIYFQGNSAPDKSGLPSDRFSAERTGGSVSTLTIQRTQQEDSAVYLCASSLYPLAGGEDEQFFGPGTRLTVL.

V and J are TRBV7-9 and TRBJ1-2, with D unresolved. CDR1 is SEHNR and CDR2 is FQNEAQ in the germline V gene (reference sequence). V shed 5 bases and J shed 3 bases, with 10 bases lying between them. The CDR3 runs 13 residues. CDR3 in amino acids: CASSPGGYYGYTF. DNA of the CDR3: TGTGCCAGCAGCCCAGGTGGATACTATGGCTACACCTTC. Full variable domain (missing parts from reference TRBV7-9 and TRBJ1-2): DTGVSQNPRHKITKRGQNVTFRCDPISEHNRLYWYRQTLGQGPEFLTYFQNEAQLEKSRLLSDRFSAERPKGSFSTLEIQRTEQGDSAMYLCASSPGGYYGYTFGSGTRLTVV.

The CDR3 DNA reads as TGTGCCAGCATAGGGACAGGGGCCAACTATGGCTACACCTTC. Translated, it gives CASIGTGANYGYTF. V gene TRBV6-1 combines with J gene TRBJ1-2; TRBD1 matches 10 bases. The CDR3 is 14 amino acids. Trimming cost V 7 bases and J 2 bases; bases outside gene matches: 4. Per germline, CDR1 MNHNS and CDR2 SASEGT.

The chain is built from TRBV11-3 and TRBJ2-7; 9 positions agree with TRBD1. J gave up 5 bases and V 4 bases, and 6 bases lay outside the gene matches. Germline CDR1 is SGHNT and CDR2 is YENEEA. The CDR3 has 14 residues. In DNA form, the CDR3 reads TGTGCCAGCAGCTCGCGGACAGGGGAAGACGAGCAGTACTTC. It translates to CASSSRTGEDEQYF.

The chain couples TRBV18 to TRBJ2-2, with 11 bases matching TRBD1. Trimming at V came to 3 bases and at J to 3 bases, leaving 6 bases not matched to a gene. CDR3 length: 17 amino acids. CDR1 KGHSH and CDR2 LQKENI come from the germline V gene. CDR3 coding DNA: TGTGCCAGCTCACCGCAAGTGGGACAGGGGGACACCGGGGAGCTGTTTTTT. It codes for CASSPQVGQGDTGELFF.

The rearrangement links TRBV29-1 to TRBJ2-1; D may be TRBD1 or TRBD2 (7 bases each). Germline V CDR1 and CDR2: SQVTM, ANQGSEA. Trimming removed 4 bases from V and 6 bases from J, with 13 bases in between. The CDR3 extends over 13 amino acids. The CDR3 DNA sequence: TGCAGCGTTGCTCAGGGGGGGGTCAATGAGCAGTTCTTC. This codes for CSVAQGGVNEQFF.

This clone was recorded once. CDR3 nucleotides: TGCGCCAGCAGCTTGACAGGGGCCGACAATCAGCCCCAGCATTTT. It specifies CASSLTGADNQPQHF. The chain is built from TRBV5-1 and TRBJ1-5; the match to TRBD1 covers 7 bases. The germline V gene has CDR1 SGHRS and CDR2 YFSETQ. The CDR3 sequence is 15 residues long. The V segment lost 1 base and the J segment 3 bases; nucleotides outside the gene matches: 4.

About this clone itself: Other DNA sequences in this specimen translate into the identical CDR3. The chain carries TRBV28 and TRBJ1-5; no definite D call. With 3 bases removed from V and 5 bases from J, the gap between germline ends came to 8 bases. The germline gives CDR1 MDHEN, CDR2 SYDVKM. The CDR3 is made up of 13 amino acids. The CDR3 sequence is CASSFPTDQPQHF. DNA of the CDR3: TGTGCCAGCAGTTTCCCAACTGATCAGCCCCAGCATTTT.

The V gene is TRBV27, the J gene TRBJ1-5; D may be TRBD1 (6 bases). CDR1 and CDR2 from the germline V gene are MNHEY and SMNVEV (reference sequence). The CDR3 is 15 amino acids. Trimming shortened V by 2 bases and J by 3 bases, and 11 bases separated the two germline ends. The CDR3 sequence is CASSLQTGNNQPQHF. The DNA for the CDR3 is TGTGCCAGCAGTTTACAGACAGGTAACAATCAGCCCCAGCATTTT.

The rearrangement links TRBV29-1 to TRBJ1-1, with D unclear. The CDR3 has 13 residues. The V end was cut by 6 bases, the J end by 1 base, with 12 bases between. Germline V gives CDR1 SQVTM, CDR2 ANQGSEA. This CDR3 is CSVSTSANTEAFF. The CDR3 DNA reads as TGCAGCGTGTCGACCTCAGCGAACACTGAAGCTTTCTTT.

The V and J genes are TRBV21-1 and TRBJ2-7; the D call TRBD1 from the table was never checked on the DNA. TRBV21-1 is a documented pseudogene. CDR3 size: 15 residues. CDR3 region: CASSKGPRGSYEQYF. DNA of the CDR3: TGTGCCAGCAGCAAAGGGCCGAGGGGGAGCTACGAGCAGTACTTC.

The chain combines TRBV28 with TRBJ2-7; TRBD2 aligns across 14 bases. V lost 0 bases, J lost 6 bases, and 4 bases stayed unmatched. Germline CDR1 MDHEN, CDR2 SYDVKM. The CDR3 is made up of 16 amino acids. The CDR3 nucleotides are TGTGCCAGCAGTTTATGGACTAGCGGGGGGGTTAGCGAGCAGTACTTC. This encodes CASSLWTSGGVSEQYF.

In this sample, this clone turned up once. The chain links TRBV18 to TRBJ1-5; possible D gene TRBD1, 5 bases. Trimming removed 3 bases from V and 7 bases from J, with 10 bases in between. Looked up from germline, CDR1 is KGHSH and CDR2 is LQKENI. The CDR3 extends over 13 amino acids. The CDR3: CASSPEQAQPQHF. Here the CDR3 DNA reads TGTGCCAGCTCACCGGAACAGGCACAGCCCCAGCATTTT.

The chain couples TRBV6-5 to TRBJ2-4; either TRBD1 or TRBD2 may fit D (6 bases each). The germline CDR1 and CDR2 sequences are MNHEY and SVGAGI. V gave up 5 bases and J gave up 7 bases, with 12 bases separating them. The CDR3 sequence is 13 residues long. In DNA, the CDR3 is TGTGCCAGCAGTGTTGGGGGGCGGAACATTCAGTACTTC. It yields the protein CASSVGGRNIQYF.

The CDR3 protein is CAWTDSSYEQYF. CDR3 nucleotide sequence: TGTGCCTGGACTGATAGCTCCTACGAGCAGTACTTC. This chain connects TRBV30 to TRBJ2-7; D ambiguous. The CDR3 consists of 12 residues. Looked up from germline, CDR1 is GTSNPN and CDR2 is SVGIG (reference sequence). V dropped 4 bases and J dropped 0 bases, with 7 bases sitting between them.

The chain uses TRBV11-3 and TRBJ2-6, with no clear D. V was pared by 5 bases and J by 4 bases, with 15 bases between. Germline CDR1 SGHNT, CDR2 YENEEA. The CDR3 runs 16 residues. The DNA of the CDR3 is TGTGCCAGCAGCACCCCGGAAGCCGCCGGGGCCAACGTCCTGACTTTC. It specifies CASSTPEAAGANVLTF.

This clone turned up a few times. This chain uses TRBV28 with TRBJ2-3; D gene ambiguous. Germline assignment: CDR1 MDHEN and CDR2 SYDVKM. V lost 4 bases and J lost 1, with 6 bases in between. The CDR3 is 13 amino acids. As DNA, the CDR3 is TGTGCCAGCAGTTCCGGTGGCACAGATACGCAGTATTTT. Translated, it gives CASSSGGTDTQYF.

V usage is TRBV7-2 and J usage is TRBJ1-1; no clear D. CDR1 SGHTA and CDR2 FQGNSA come from the germline V gene. V shed 4 bases and J shed 10 bases, with 22 bases lying between them. This CDR3 contains 15 residues. The CDR3 coding sequence is TGTGCCAGCAGCTCTGCCCCACCCTTGGACTTCGGAGCTTTCTTT. This gives the protein CASSSAPPLDFGAFF.